Listed below are T cell receptor beta chains from one sample, sequenced in a study of early T cells in non-severe SARS-CoV-2 infection. One entry per CDR3 protein, called by TCRdb with MiXCR from the 5' RACE reads. The sample consists of approximately 83,000 distinct CDR3 sequences, about 14% of them appearing once. Sequenced sample: whole blood. These receptors were collected from an adult who was a healthcare worker with PCR-confirmed SARS-CoV-2 infection or an uninfected control (not recorded which). CDR3s leave out the opening cysteine and the closing phenylalanine or tryptophan. Each record gives: V gene, clone size, CDR3 protein. Expanded clones get a size class; other rows say once, few or many, or leave the size out.

v_gene: TRBV28
abundance: few
CDR3aa: ASTGRFEQF

v_gene: TRBV7-9
abundance: few
CDR3aa: ASSLKGGADTGELF

v_gene: TRBV10-3
abundance: few
CDR3aa: AITPGDGRTDTQY

v_gene: TRBV5-1
abundance: .
CDR3aa: ASSLYGGDYNEQF

v_gene: TRBV7-9
abundance: few
CDR3aa: ASSSGNANTEAF

v_gene: TRBV13
abundance: .
CDR3aa: ASSLVPLAGVYNEQF

v_gene: TRBV15
abundance: many
CDR3aa: ATSGGGSSYEQF

v_gene: TRBV3-2
abundance: .
CDR3aa: ASRGRANTGELF

v_gene: TRBV6-5
abundance: few
CDR3aa: ASSSTAGRDTQY

v_gene: TRBV6-1
abundance: .
CDR3aa: ASRTGAVNTEAF

v_gene: TRBV7-9
abundance: many
CDR3aa: ASSSVRTVYGYT

v_gene: TRBV12-3/TRBV12-4
abundance: few
CDR3aa: ASTGTATYEQY

v_gene: TRBV19
abundance: .
CDR3aa: ASMGGTTYGYT

v_gene: TRBV29-1
abundance: .
CDR3aa: SVTARVTDTQY

v_gene: TRBV6-5
abundance: .
CDR3aa: ASSYPGGGTDTQY

v_gene: TRBV3-1
abundance: .
CDR3aa: ASSQFLGYGYT

v_gene: TRBV12-3/TRBV12-4
abundance: few
CDR3aa: ASSLSGTGAEQF

v_gene: TRBV7-6
abundance: .
CDR3aa: ASSPLFSGANVLT

v_gene: TRBV28
abundance: .
CDR3aa: ASSEYYGYT

v_gene: TRBV5-1
abundance: .
CDR3aa: ASSPNSAATNEKLF

v_gene: TRBV12-3/TRBV12-4
abundance: many
CDR3aa: ASSLGLEGEGPQH

v_gene: TRBV9
abundance: many
CDR3aa: ASSRRQGLSTDTQY

v_gene: TRBV9
abundance: .
CDR3aa: ASSVATGAEAF

v_gene: TRBV11-2
abundance: .
CDR3aa: ASSLDHQGNQPQH

v_gene: TRBV11-2
abundance: once
CDR3aa: ASSDPTSGRGGTQY

v_gene: TRBV7-9
abundance: few
CDR3aa: ASSSRRSNEQF

v_gene: TRBV20-1
abundance: .
CDR3aa: SATTGDSGKLF

v_gene: TRBV29-1
abundance: few
CDR3aa: SVEHQGVRETQY

v_gene: TRBV18
abundance: many
CDR3aa: ASSPRQGNTEAF

v_gene: TRBV29-1
abundance: .
CDR3aa: SVESGGRDEQF

v_gene: TRBV27
abundance: .
CDR3aa: ATGLLSTDTQY

v_gene: TRBV12-3/TRBV12-4
abundance: .
CDR3aa: ASSPGPSSGANVLT

v_gene: TRBV30
abundance: .
CDR3aa: AWGLGTPTRQF

v_gene: TRBV24-1
abundance: many
CDR3aa: ATSDSDDEQF

v_gene: TRBV12-3/TRBV12-4
abundance: few
CDR3aa: ASRISGTSGIGDTQY

v_gene: TRBV7-3
abundance: few
CDR3aa: ASSSSGQGVVNEQF

v_gene: TRBV6-5
abundance: .
CDR3aa: ASSLAGRQGPGEQY

v_gene: TRBV4-2
abundance: .
CDR3aa: ASSQGLGPQH

v_gene: TRBV27
abundance: few
CDR3aa: ASSLSPRHEQY

v_gene: TRBV20-1
abundance: .
CDR3aa: SAREAGRTDTQY

v_gene: TRBV12-3/TRBV12-4
abundance: many
CDR3aa: ASSRGTPPPLH

v_gene: TRBV12-3/TRBV12-4
abundance: .
CDR3aa: ASSLVYGYTDTQY

v_gene: TRBV6-1
abundance: few
CDR3aa: ASSSSGLSYEQY

v_gene: TRBV29-1
abundance: few
CDR3aa: SVPLPLPWTSGGLAKNIQY

v_gene: TRBV5-1
abundance: .
CDR3aa: ASSSGTRGMETQY

v_gene: TRBV2
abundance: many
CDR3aa: ASSEYRDPTTFNEQF

v_gene: TRBV7-9
abundance: few
CDR3aa: ASSFGPTSTEAF

v_gene: TRBV5-1
abundance: .
CDR3aa: ASSLESYEQY

v_gene: TRBV10-1
abundance: many
CDR3aa: ASRGLPNTGELF

v_gene: TRBV30
abundance: .
CDR3aa: AWNKRRGNRVSYNEQF